This TCR beta chain was found in a study of blood T cells in healthy people across ages. Study-wide points: Long-lived donors had more naive CD4+ cells and higher diversity than aged donors.

The CDR3 runs 14 residues. Germline-derived CDR1 and CDR2 are SGHKS and YYEKEE (reference sequence). Through a sample-barcoded 5' primer and a J-beta primer mix, a second PCR was run for about 6 to 12 cycles. MiXCR was run by TCRdb on the 5' RACE reads, yielding one entry per CDR3 protein. The sample records approximately 580,000 distinct CDR3 sequences, approximately 25% being singletons. This clonotype was picked up a small number of times. The antigen is unknown. These data are also associated with another study on T cells of mothers and their children. From that report: All donors were healthy and Caucasian; they were a few mothers and their six children. Addition of sample barcodes and 2-4 random nucleotides occurred through the M1S primer of the second PCR. Thymic selection molds TCR recombination output in much the same way for related pairs as for unrelated pairs.

Sequencing was carried out using blood. The sequence was obtained from a boy younger than 18 in good health. The V gene is TRBV5-5, the J gene TRBJ2-5; TRBD2 might be the D (6 bases). The better agreement between TRBJ2-1 and the DNA end casts doubt on the J call. The CDR3 nucleotides are TGTGCCAGCAGCCTGACCGGGACTGGCAATGAGCAGTTCTTC. This translates into CASSLTGTGNEQFF.